This TCR beta chain emerged from a study of OX40 agonist ivuxolimab in advanced cancers. Study at large: Of the patients, three showed partial responses, one with hepatocellular carcinoma and two with cutaneous melanoma.

This clone was detected once. The CDR3 has 20 amino acids. V lost 4 bases to trimming and J lost 0 bases; unmatched junction nucleotides: 12. The germline V gene encodes CDR1 SGHRS and CDR2 YFSETQ. Only in-frame clones appear in the TCRdb table, and some are missing; sequencing was by immunoSEQ multiplex PCR. The top ten hold approximately 19% of the sample, which has around 58,000 clones, around 93% seen once. This TCR was sampled from an adult with an advanced solid tumor such as melanoma, head and neck, liver or kidney cancer. This specimen consisted of CD4+ or CD8+ T cells sorted from blood, obtained in a trial of the OX40 agonist ivuxolimab. The chain is built from TRBV5-1 and TRBJ2-3; 15 nucleotides agree with TRBD2. CDR3 region: CASSRAPGLAGGRSTDTQYF. The CDR3 DNA reads as TGCGCCAGCAGCCGTGCCCCTGGACTAGCGGGAGGGCGGAGCACAGATACGCAGTATTTT.